The rows below give T cell receptor beta chains drawn from one sample of a study of shared clonotypes between healthy human individuals. TCRdb's copy holds only in-frame clones and misses some; the assay was immunoSEQ multiplex PCR. The table shows under 1 million clones, with around 92% occurring only once. Sample: naive CD8+ T cells sorted from blood. These TCRs come from a man aged 25 to 40 in good health. Each CDR3 is given with its conserved first and last residue. The listing skips clone size in some rows; elsewhere it reads once, few, many or a size class.

V gene	clone size	J gene	CDR3 protein
TRBV2	few	TRBJ2-3	CASSEGLESTDTQYF
TRBV6-5	.	TRBJ1-1	CASRAVEGTAFF
TRBV14	.	TRBJ2-1	CASSLQKGVASSYNEQFF
TRBV5-1	.	TRBJ2-2	CASSFRGAATGELFF
TRBV29-1	.	TRBJ2-7	CSANTGVNDEQYF
TRBV19	.	TRBJ2-2	CASSIGSNTGELFF
TRBV15	.	TRBJ2-7	CATSRDFSENVGEQYF
TRBV19	few	TRBJ2-7	CASSSAQGPYEQYF
TRBV6-6	.	TRBJ2-1	CASSPRTALFEQFF
TRBV29-1	few	TRBJ2-1	CSDGVDNEQFF